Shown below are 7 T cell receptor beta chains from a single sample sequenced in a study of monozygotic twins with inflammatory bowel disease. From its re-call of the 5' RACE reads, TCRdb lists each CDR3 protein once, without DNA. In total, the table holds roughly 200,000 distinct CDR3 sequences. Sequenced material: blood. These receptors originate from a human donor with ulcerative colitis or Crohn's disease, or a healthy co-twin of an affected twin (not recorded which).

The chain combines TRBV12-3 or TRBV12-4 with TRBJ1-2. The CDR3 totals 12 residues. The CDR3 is CASSLSGNGYTF.

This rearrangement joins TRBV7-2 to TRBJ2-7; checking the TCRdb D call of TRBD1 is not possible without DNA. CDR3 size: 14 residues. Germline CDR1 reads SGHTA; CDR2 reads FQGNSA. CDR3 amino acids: CASSLASPTYEQYF.

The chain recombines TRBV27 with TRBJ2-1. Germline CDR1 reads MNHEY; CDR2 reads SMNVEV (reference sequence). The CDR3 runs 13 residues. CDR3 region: CASSFGASNEQFF.

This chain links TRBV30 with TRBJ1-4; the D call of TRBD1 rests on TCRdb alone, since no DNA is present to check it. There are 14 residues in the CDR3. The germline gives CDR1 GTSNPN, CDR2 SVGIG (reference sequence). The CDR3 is CAWSEQGVNEKLFF.

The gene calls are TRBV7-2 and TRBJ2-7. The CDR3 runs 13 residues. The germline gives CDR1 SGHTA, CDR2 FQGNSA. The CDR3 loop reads CASSLKALSEQYF.

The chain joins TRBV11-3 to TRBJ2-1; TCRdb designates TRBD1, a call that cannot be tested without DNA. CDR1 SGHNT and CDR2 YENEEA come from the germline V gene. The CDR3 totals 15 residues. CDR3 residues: CASSLWAGVGNEQFF.

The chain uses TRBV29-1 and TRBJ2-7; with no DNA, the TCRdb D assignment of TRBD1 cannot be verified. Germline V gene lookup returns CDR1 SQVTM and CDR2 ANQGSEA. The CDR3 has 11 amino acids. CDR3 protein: CSAKRGYEQYF.